These 29 T cell receptor beta chains were sequenced from one sample in a study of shared clonotypes between healthy human individuals. Profiled with immunoSEQ multiplex PCR; TCRdb holds only in-frame clones, not every one. The data hold approximately 740,000 clones, with around 67% observed a single time. The sample consisted of memory CD4+ T cells sorted from blood. Stated subset: CD45RA-negative fraction. The receptors originated from a woman aged 30 to 39 in good health.

The chain couples TRBV27 to TRBJ2-7; possible D gene TRBD1, 6 bases. V gave up 0 bases and J gave up 12 bases, with 24 bases separating them. This CDR3 spans 16 amino acids. The V gene's germline CDR1 is MNHEY and CDR2 SMNVEV (reference sequence). The CDR3 DNA reads TGTGCCAGCAGTTTATCAGGCCTAATTTTGGGGGCTGAACTGTACTTC. It is translated as CASSLSGLILGAELYF.

The chain is built from TRBV5-4 and TRBJ1-2; D remains ambiguous. The CDR3 has 13 amino acids. V was trimmed by 4 bases and J by 0 bases, leaving 7 bases between them. From germline, CDR1 is SGHNT and CDR2 YYREEE (reference sequence). CDR3: CASSRQPNYGYTF. In nucleotides, the CDR3 is TGTGCCAGCAGCCGCCAGCCTAACTATGGCTACACCTTC.

Only one count was recorded for this clone. The chain combines TRBV6-1 with TRBJ2-7, with a weak D call TRBD2 (5 bases). The V end was cut by 1 base, the J end by 2 bases, with 15 bases between. The CDR3 consists of 16 residues. Germline CDR1 and CDR2: MNHNS and SASEGT. CDR3 protein: CASSEGFPGRAYEQYF. CDR3 in DNA: TGTGCCAGCAGTGAAGGCTTTCCGGGAAGGGCCTACGAGCAGTACTTC.

The chain combines TRBV4-1 with TRBJ2-1; D is tentatively TRBD1 or TRBD2 (6 bases each). V was trimmed by 0 bases and J by 0 bases, leaving 12 bases between them. The CDR3 runs 17 residues. CDR1 is MGHRA and CDR2 is YSYEKL in the germline V gene. CDR3 bases: TGCGCCAGCAGCCAAGAAGGGGGGCGGAGCTCCTACAATGAGCAGTTCTTC. This gives the protein CASSQEGGRSSYNEQFF.

The genes are TRBV6-6 and TRBJ2-7, with D possibly TRBD2 on 5 matching bases. Germline V gives CDR1 MNHNY, CDR2 SVGAGI (reference sequence). V lost 0 bases, J lost 2 bases, and 11 bases lay in between. The CDR3 contains 15 residues. CDR3 amino acids: CASSYSGRRTYEQYF. The CDR3 bases are TGTGCCAGCAGTTACTCGGGCAGGAGGACCTACGAGCAGTACTTC.

This chain links TRBV19 with TRBJ2-1; 9 bases line up with TRBD1. The CDR3 contains 15 residues. The junction had 5 bases not matched to a gene; V was cut back by 1 base and J by 7 bases. Germline assignment: CDR1 LNHDA and CDR2 SQIVND (reference sequence). The CDR3 region is CASSIATGGHNEQFF. In DNA form, the CDR3 reads TGTGCCAGTAGTATAGCTACAGGGGGCCATAATGAGCAGTTCTTC.

This clone was observed a few times. The chain recombines TRBV19 with TRBJ1-1; D gene uncertain. This CDR3 has 15 amino acids. Germline V CDR1 and CDR2: LNHDA, SQIVND (reference sequence). Trimming stripped 5 bases from V and 1 base from J, with 14 bases between. The CDR3 DNA sequence: TGTGCCAGTAGTCGGTCCTCGCTCCAGAACACTGAAGCTTTCTTT. It translates to CASSRSSLQNTEAFF.

This clone was detected many times. The V call is TRBV9, the J call TRBJ2-2; D not resolved. V dropped 0 bases and J dropped 8 bases, with 8 bases sitting between them. CDR1 SGDLS and CDR2 YYNGEE come from the germline V gene. This CDR3 region has 13 residues. CDR3 protein: CASSVGLSGELFF. In nucleotides, the CDR3 is TGTGCCAGCAGCGTAGGTCTGTCAGGGGAGCTGTTTTTT.

The rearrangement joins TRBV19 to TRBJ2-2; no reliable D call. Looked up from germline, CDR1 is LNHDA and CDR2 is SQIVND (reference sequence). The CDR3 extends over 14 amino acids. The V end was cut by 3 bases, the J end by 3 bases, with 8 bases between. CDR3 loop: CASSIRGDTGELFF. The CDR3 DNA reads as TGTGCCAGTAGTATTAGAGGTGACACCGGGGAGCTGTTTTTT.

The rearrangement uses TRBV5-1 and TRBJ2-1; TRBD2 matches at 7 bases. This CDR3 contains 16 residues. V gave up 0 bases and J gave up 6 bases; unmatched junction bases: 9. Germline CDR1 is SGHRS and CDR2 is YFSETQ. The CDR3 bases are TGCGCCAGCAGCTTGGGAGCGGGATGGGGAGGCAATGAGCAGTTCTTC. Protein product: CASSLGAGWGGNEQFF. Combining the CDR3 with reference TRBV5-1 and TRBJ2-1 gives the whole variable domain KAGVTQTPRYLIKTRGQQVTLSCSPISGHRSVSWYQQTPGQGLQFLFEYFSETQRNKGNFPGRFSGRQFSNSRSEMNVSTLELGDSALYLCASSLGAGWGGNEQFFGPGTRLTVL.

This chain links TRBV6-1 with TRBJ2-7; 8 bases agree with TRBD2. Trimming took 0 bases from V and 3 from J; bases not matched to a gene: 4. Germline V gene lookup returns CDR1 MNHNS and CDR2 SASEGT. The CDR3 contains 15 residues. The CDR3 sequence: CASSEALAEDYEQYF. DNA of the CDR3: TGTGCCAGCAGTGAAGCACTAGCGGAGGACTACGAGCAGTACTTC.

The chain has TRBV27 and TRBJ2-3, with unresolved D. This CDR3 spans 18 amino acids. V was clipped by 7 bases and J by 0 bases, with 23 bases between them. Germline V gene data show CDR1 as MNHEY and CDR2 as SMNVEV (reference sequence). The CDR3 DNA reads as TGTGCCAGCAACCACCGACCACGACGGACCACTAGCACAGATACGCAGTATTTT. Its protein product is CASNHRPRRTTSTDTQYF.

V gene TRBV28 combines with J gene TRBJ1-2, with 7 bases lining up with TRBD1. The CDR3 consists of 13 residues. V shed 8 bases and J 5 bases; nucleotides not matched to a gene: 8. Germline CDR1 and CDR2: MDHEN and SYDVKM. CDR3 bases: TGTGCCAGCGTCAGAGGGGGCGGGTATGGCTACACCTTC. It yields the protein CASVRGGGYGYTF.

The chain recombines TRBV7-9 with TRBJ2-7; D gene ambiguous. V was clipped by 1 base and J by 5 bases, with 6 bases between them. In germline, CDR1 is SEHNR, CDR2 FQNEAQ (reference sequence). CDR3 length: 12 amino acids. The CDR3, as DNA: TGTGCCAGCAGCTTAGTAAGTCACGAGCAGTACTTC. Encoded protein: CASSLVSHEQYF. Complete variable domain (other parts from reference TRBV7-9 and TRBJ2-7): DTGVSQNPRHKITKRGQNVTFRCDPISEHNRLYWYRQTLGQGPEFLTYFQNEAQLEKSRLLSDRFSAERPKGSFSTLEIQRTEQGDSAMYLCASSLVSHEQYFGPGTRLTVT.

The chain employs TRBV5-1 and TRBJ2-3, with D possibly being TRBD1 or TRBD2 (5 bases each). V gave up 4 bases and J gave up 2 bases, with 11 bases separating them. Germline lookup yields CDR1 SGHRS and CDR2 YFSETQ. This CDR3 region has 14 residues. The chain's CDR3 is CASSTRDPTDTQYF. CDR3 DNA sequence: TGCGCCAGCAGCACTAGGGACCCCACAGATACGCAGTATTTT.

The V gene is TRBV14, the J gene TRBJ2-7; no definite D call. The germline V gene has CDR1 SGHDN and CDR2 FVKESK. The V end was cut by 4 bases, the J end by 0 bases, with 10 bases between. The CDR3 loop spans 14 amino acids. The DNA of the CDR3 is TGTGCCAGCAGCCTCTTGCGTAGCTCCTACGAGCAGTACTTC. This translates into CASSLLRSSYEQYF.

The chain combines TRBV5-1 with TRBJ2-7, with 7 bases matching TRBD1. Germline V gene sequence: CDR1 SGHRS, CDR2 YFSETQ. After removal of 4 bases from V and 2 bases from J, the junction contained 6 bases not matched to a gene. There are 14 residues in the CDR3. The CDR3 nucleotides are TGCGCCAGCAGCAACCCGGGACAGACCTACGAGCAGTACTTC. Protein: CASSNPGQTYEQYF. The entire variable domain, with the rest obtained from reference TRBV5-1 and TRBJ2-7, is as follows: KAGVTQTPRYLIKTRGQQVTLSCSPISGHRSVSWYQQTPGQGLQFLFEYFSETQRNKGNFPGRFSGRQFSNSRSEMNVSTLELGDSALYLCASSNPGQTYEQYFGPGTRLTVT.

The gene calls are TRBV4-2 and TRBJ2-2; D is undetermined. The ends were cut back, 1 base at V and 2 bases at J, with 11 bases in the middle. The CDR3 loop spans 16 amino acids. Germline assignment: CDR1 LGHNA and CDR2 YNFKEQ. The DNA for the CDR3 is TGTGCCAGCAGCCAAGGCGTTAGCAGTAACACCGGGGAGCTGTTTTTT. Translation gives CASSQGVSSNTGELFF.

In nucleotides, the CDR3 is TGCGCCAGCAGCTCCGGACAGGGGGGCAAGGGGCAGTTCTTC. The encoded protein is CASSSGQGGKGQFF. The chain carries TRBV10-1 and TRBJ2-1, with 10 bases aligning to TRBD1. Trimming cost V 6 bases and J 12 bases; bases outside gene matches: 11. Per the germline V gene, CDR1 is WNHNN and CDR2 is SYGVQD (reference sequence). The CDR3 consists of 14 residues.

The chain joins TRBV15 to TRBJ2-5, with D possibly being TRBD1 or TRBD2 (5 bases each). The DNA end favors TRBJ2-7, so the J call may be wrong. The germline CDR1 and CDR2 sequences are LNHNV and YYDKDF (reference sequence). The CDR3 contains 15 residues. The CDR3 DNA reads as TGTGCCACCAGCAGAGGTGGCAGGGACGCCTACGAGCAGTACTTC. Protein: CATSRGGRDAYEQYF.

The chain recombines TRBV5-1 with TRBJ1-1; D is unresolved. Per the germline V gene, CDR1 is SGHRS and CDR2 is YFSETQ. V was trimmed by 0 bases and J by 1 base, leaving 10 bases between them. The CDR3 runs 15 residues. CDR3: CASSLGPDTNTEAFF. CDR3 coding DNA: TGCGCCAGCAGCTTGGGTCCGGATACGAACACTGAAGCTTTCTTT.

This chain uses TRBV25-1 with TRBJ2-1, with 7 bases that match TRBD1. Germline values: CDR1 MGHDK, CDR2 SYGVNS. V dropped 3 bases and J dropped 8; count of bases not matched to a gene: 10. The CDR3 consists of 15 residues. The CDR3 region has the DNA TGTGCCAGCAGTGACCCGAAGGGACAGACGGATGAGCAGTTCTTC. Residues: CASSDPKGQTDEQFF. The complete variable domain, with remaining parts taken from reference TRBV25-1 and TRBJ2-1, reads EADIYQTPRYLVIGTGKKITLECSQTMGHDKMYWYQQDPGMELHLIHYSYGVNSTEKGDLSSESTVSRIRTEHFPLTLESARPSHTSQYLCASSDPKGQTDEQFFGPGTRLTVL.

This clone was recorded once. Other DNA variants within this sample encode the same CDR3. V is TRBV4-1 and J is TRBJ1-1; D not certain. The V end lost 1 base, the J end lost 8 bases, and 5 bases lay between the germline ends. The CDR3 consists of 11 residues. The germline V gene has CDR1 MGHRA and CDR2 YSYEKL. CDR3 protein: CASSQASEAFF. Written as DNA, the CDR3 is TGCGCCAGCAGCCAAGCTTCGGAAGCTTTCTTT.

The chain has TRBV6-1 and TRBJ1-5; TRBD1 matches at 8 bases. From germline, CDR1 is MNHNS and CDR2 SASEGT. The V and J ends lost 2 bases and 2 bases, in that order; junction bases with no gene match: 2. CDR3 length: 15 amino acids. The CDR3 spells CASSEWGQGNQPQHF. CDR3 nucleotides: TGTGCCAGCAGTGAATGGGGACAGGGCAATCAGCCCCAGCATTTT.

This clone showed up just once. The gene calls are TRBV7-2 and TRBJ2-1, with a weak D call TRBD2 (5 bases). Germline CDR1 is SGHTA and CDR2 is FQGNSA. Trimming took 5 bases from V and 6 from J, leaving 11 bases between them. This CDR3 comprises 13 residues. CDR3 nucleotides: TGTGCCAGCAGCCCGGGAAATTTCAATGAGCAGTTCTTC. It codes for CASSPGNFNEQFF.

This clone was counted a single time. This chain connects TRBV5-1 to TRBJ2-3, with 9 bases aligning to TRBD2. CDR1 is SGHRS and CDR2 is YFSETQ in the germline V gene. CDR3 length: 14 residues. V gave up 8 bases and J gave up 3 bases; unmatched junction bases: 7. CDR3 protein: CASDAGGPTDTQYF. In nucleotides, the CDR3 is TGCGCCAGTGATGCGGGAGGGCCTACAGATACGCAGTATTTT.

In regard to this clone: This may be a read error: a much more frequent sequence differs by one nucleotide. The sample has other DNA sequences that encode this CDR3 too. V usage is TRBV28 and J usage is TRBJ2-7; D ambiguous. Per the germline V gene, CDR1 is MDHEN and CDR2 is SYDVKM. CDR3 length: 14 amino acids. Trimming shortened V by 4 bases and J by 3 bases, and 13 bases separated the two germline ends. Written as DNA, the CDR3 is TGTGCCAGCAGTTCCCTTAGAGCACTCTACGAGCAGTACTTC. Its translation is CASSSLRALYEQYF. Together with reference TRBV28 and TRBJ2-7, the CDR3 gives the full variable domain: DVKVTQSSRYLVKRTGEKVFLECVQDMDHENMFWYRQDPGLGLRLIYFSYDVKMKEKGDIPEGYSVSREKKERFSLILESASTNQTSMYLCASSSLRALYEQYFGPGTRLTVT.

This clone has only a few counts. The same CDR3 arises from other DNA sequences in this sample as well. The rearrangement uses TRBV5-1 and TRBJ1-1; unclear D gene. This CDR3 has 14 residues. Trimming pared 0 bases from V and 1 base from J, leaving 7 bases between. The V gene's germline CDR1 is SGHRS and CDR2 YFSETQ. Here the CDR3 reads CASSLGHQNTEAFF. CDR3 sequence (DNA): TGCGCCAGCAGCTTGGGACACCAGAACACTGAAGCTTTCTTT.

The V call is TRBV4-1, the J call TRBJ2-1; 12 nucleotides align to TRBD2. This CDR3 is built from 15 residues. With 0 bases clipped from V and 7 bases from J, the junction kept 1 base outside the gene matches. CDR1 is MGHRA and CDR2 is YSYEKL in the germline V gene. In DNA form, the CDR3 reads TGCGCCAGCAGCCAAGAGGGGACTAGCGGGAATGAGCAGTTCTTC. This codes for CASSQEGTSGNEQFF.